A selection of T cell receptor beta chains follows, all from one sample in a study of cytomegalovirus exposure and HLA in healthy donors. The table came from immunoSEQ multiplex PCR; TCRdb's copy has only in-frame clones and leaves some out. The table records roughly 100,000 clones, around 84% of them present only once. Sequences were obtained from PBMCs. The receptor source for this set is a man aged 30-40 years in good health and CMV-seronegative. Each CDR3 is given with its conserved first and last residue. A D gene is named only where the DNA matches it firmly. Some rows mark clone size as missing; the rest say once, few, many or name a class of expanded clone.

clone_size: NA; v_call: TRBV5-1; j_call: TRBJ2-3; d_call: TRBD2; cdr3_aa: CASRRRDYTDTQYF; cdr3_nt: TGCGCCAGCAGACGGCGGGACTACACAGATACGCAGTATTTT
clone_size: NA; v_call: TRBV6-5; j_call: TRBJ2-1; d_call: NA; cdr3_aa: CASSSPSWNGEQFF; cdr3_nt: TGTGCCAGCAGTTCCCCTAGCTGGAATGGTGAGCAGTTCTTC
clone_size: NA; v_call: TRBV28; j_call: TRBJ1-6; d_call: NA; cdr3_aa: CASSSAMSSYNSPLHF; cdr3_nt: TGTGCCAGCAGTTCCGCAATGAGCTCCTATAATTCACCCCTCCACTTT
clone_size: few; v_call: TRBV27; j_call: TRBJ1-4; d_call: NA; cdr3_aa: CASRRGIVGVVEKLFF; cdr3_nt: TGTGCCAGCAGGCGGGGTATCGTGGGGGTTGTGGAAAAACTGTTTTTT
clone_size: NA; v_call: TRBV4-3; j_call: TRBJ2-7; d_call: TRBD1; cdr3_aa: CASSQAADRGPHEQYF; cdr3_nt: TGCGCCAGCAGCCAAGCGGCTGACAGGGGGCCCCACGAGCAGTACTTC
clone_size: NA; v_call: TRBV6-1; j_call: TRBJ1-1; d_call: TRBD1; cdr3_aa: CASKIDRGGNTEAFF; cdr3_nt: TGTGCCAGCAAAATAGACAGGGGAGGGAACACTGAAGCTTTCTTT
clone_size: NA; v_call: TRBV5-5; j_call: TRBJ1-5; d_call: TRBD1; cdr3_aa: CASSLTGNTNQPQHF; cdr3_nt: TGTGCCAGCAGCCTGACAGGGAATACAAATCAGCCCCAGCATTTT
clone_size: NA; v_call: TRBV7-2; j_call: TRBJ2-3; d_call: TRBD2; cdr3_aa: CASSRGLVTDTQYF; cdr3_nt: TGTGCCAGCAGCCGAGGACTAGTAACAGATACGCAGTATTTT
clone_size: NA; v_call: TRBV19; j_call: TRBJ1-2; d_call: NA; cdr3_aa: CASSPTLRGSGYTF; cdr3_nt: TGTGCCAGTAGTCCCACTCTCAGGGGATCTGGCTACACCTTC
clone_size: NA; v_call: TRBV10-3; j_call: TRBJ2-2; d_call: TRBD1; cdr3_aa: CAISERNRGFTGELFF; cdr3_nt: TGTGCCATCAGTGAGCGGAACAGGGGTTTCACCGGGGAGCTGTTTTTT
clone_size: NA; v_call: TRBV28; j_call: TRBJ2-7; d_call: NA; cdr3_aa: CASSPGQRTYEQYF; cdr3_nt: TGTGCCAGCAGCCCCGGACAGAGAACCTACGAGCAGTACTTC
clone_size: few; v_call: TRBV27; j_call: TRBJ2-7; d_call: TRBD1; cdr3_aa: CASSLTGTGGYEQYF; cdr3_nt: TGTGCCAGCAGTCTAACCGGGACAGGGGGCTACGAGCAGTACTTC
clone_size: few; v_call: TRBV29-1; j_call: TRBJ2-7; d_call: TRBD2; cdr3_aa: CSTSGTSRYEQYF; cdr3_nt: TGCAGCACCTCCGGGACTAGCAGATACGAGCAGTACTTC
clone_size: NA; v_call: TRBV19; j_call: TRBJ2-7; d_call: TRBD2; cdr3_aa: CASSDPSGMTYEQYF; cdr3_nt: TGTGCCAGTAGCGACCCTAGCGGGATGACCTACGAGCAGTACTTC
clone_size: NA; v_call: TRBV29-1; j_call: TRBJ2-3; d_call: TRBD2; cdr3_aa: CSGGLAGGPGTQYF; cdr3_nt: TGCAGCGGGGGACTAGCGGGAGGCCCAGGTACGCAGTATTTT
clone_size: NA; v_call: TRBV5-1; j_call: TRBJ2-4; d_call: NA; cdr3_aa: CASSLEAVAKNIQYF; cdr3_nt: TGCGCCAGCAGCTTGGAGGCGGTAGCCAAAAACATTCAGTACTTC
clone_size: NA; v_call: TRBV5-4; j_call: TRBJ1-1; d_call: NA; cdr3_aa: CASSFSQTNTEAFF; cdr3_nt: TGTGCCAGCAGCTTTTCACAGACGAACACTGAAGCTTTCTTT
clone_size: few; v_call: TRBV28; j_call: TRBJ2-2; d_call: TRBD1; cdr3_aa: CASSFTGGGAGELFF; cdr3_nt: TGTGCCAGCAGTTTCACAGGGGGCGGTGCCGGGGAGCTGTTTTTT
clone_size: NA; v_call: TRBV4-3; j_call: TRBJ2-5; d_call: NA; cdr3_aa: CASSQDRGTQYF; cdr3_nt: TGCGCCAGCAGCCAAGACAGGGGAACCCAGTACTTC
clone_size: NA; v_call: TRBV11-2; j_call: TRBJ2-1; d_call: NA; cdr3_aa: CASSLPGRMAEQFF; cdr3_nt: TGTGCCAGCAGCTTACCAGGGAGGATGGCTGAGCAGTTCTTC
clone_size: NA; v_call: TRBV27; j_call: TRBJ1-4; d_call: TRBD1; cdr3_aa: CASSLWGTGPNEKLFF; cdr3_nt: TGTGCCAGCAGTTTATGGGGGACAGGCCCAAATGAAAAACTGTTTTTT
clone_size: few; v_call: TRBV6-1; j_call: TRBJ1-5; d_call: TRBD1; cdr3_aa: CASRTGVWSNQPQHF; cdr3_nt: TGTGCCAGCAGGACAGGGGTCTGGAGCAATCAGCCCCAGCATTTT
clone_size: once; v_call: TRBV19; j_call: TRBJ2-7; d_call: NA; cdr3_aa: CASSRQSTAYEQYF; cdr3_nt: TGTGCCAGTAGTAGACAGAGTACAGCCTACGAGCAGTACTTC
clone_size: NA; v_call: TRBV5-1; j_call: TRBJ1-4; d_call: TRBD1; cdr3_aa: CASSFGQGGEKLFF; cdr3_nt: TGCGCCAGCAGCTTTGGACAGGGTGGCGAAAAACTGTTTTTT
clone_size: NA; v_call: TRBV19; j_call: TRBJ1-4; d_call: NA; cdr3_aa: CASSTTTLPEKLFF; cdr3_nt: TGTGCCAGTAGTACGACAACCCTGCCCGAAAAACTGTTTTTT
clone_size: NA; v_call: TRBV28; j_call: TRBJ1-5; d_call: TRBD1; cdr3_aa: CASSSRGQPQHF; cdr3_nt: TGTGCCAGCAGCTCCAGGGGGCAGCCCCAGCATTTT
clone_size: once; v_call: TRBV7-9; j_call: TRBJ1-5; d_call: TRBD1; cdr3_aa: CASSYYTGTGGNQPQHF; cdr3_nt: TGTGCCAGCAGCTACTATACCGGGACAGGGGGCAATCAGCCCCAGCATTTT
clone_size: NA; v_call: TRBV6-4; j_call: TRBJ1-2; d_call: NA; cdr3_aa: CASSATVNYGYTF; cdr3_nt: TGTGCCAGCAGTGCGACAGTAAACTATGGCTACACCTTC
clone_size: NA; v_call: TRBV18; j_call: TRBJ1-6; d_call: NA; cdr3_aa: CASSPTDYNSPLHF; cdr3_nt: TGTGCCAGCTCACCGACAGACTATAATTCACCCCTCCACTTT
clone_size: NA; v_call: TRBV15; j_call: TRBJ1-2; d_call: NA; cdr3_aa: CATSRDSLGYTF; cdr3_nt: TGTGCCACCAGCAGAGATTCCTTGGGCTACACCTTC
clone_size: NA; v_call: TRBV6-1; j_call: TRBJ1-1; d_call: TRBD1; cdr3_aa: CASSGTGVTEAFF; cdr3_nt: TGTGCCAGCAGTGGTACAGGGGTCACTGAAGCTTTCTTT
clone_size: few; v_call: TRBV4-1; j_call: TRBJ1-4; d_call: NA; cdr3_aa: CASSQPRGNEKLFF; cdr3_nt: TGCGCCAGCAGCCAACCTCGAGGTAATGAAAAACTGTTTTTT
clone_size: NA; v_call: TRBV18; j_call: TRBJ2-2; d_call: TRBD1; cdr3_aa: CASQKTGGLRFNTGELFF; cdr3_nt: TGTGCCAGCCAGAAGACAGGGGGCCTCCGCTTTAACACCGGGGAGCTGTTTTTT
clone_size: NA; v_call: TRBV18; j_call: TRBJ1-2; d_call: TRBD1; cdr3_aa: CASSQDRVGSGYTF; cdr3_nt: TGTGCCAGCTCACAGGACAGGGTCGGCAGCGGCTACACCTTC
clone_size: NA; v_call: TRBV6-5; j_call: TRBJ2-1; d_call: TRBD1; cdr3_aa: CASRDRAGATEQFF; cdr3_nt: TGTGCCAGCAGGGACAGGGCCGGGGCTACTGAGCAGTTCTTC
clone_size: NA; v_call: TRBV27; j_call: TRBJ1-5; d_call: TRBD1; cdr3_aa: CASRPGQGPYQPQHF; cdr3_nt: TGTGCCAGCAGGCCGGGACAGGGGCCCTATCAGCCCCAGCATTTT
clone_size: NA; v_call: TRBV11-2; j_call: TRBJ1-2; d_call: NA; cdr3_aa: CASSFEGDGYTF; cdr3_nt: TGTGCCAGCAGCTTTGAAGGGGATGGCTACACCTTC
clone_size: NA; v_call: TRBV5-5; j_call: TRBJ2-3; d_call: TRBD2; cdr3_aa: CASSLQASGATTDTQYF; cdr3_nt: TGTGCCAGCAGCTTGCAGGCTAGCGGGGCCACTACAGATACGCAGTATTTT
clone_size: few; v_call: TRBV6-6; j_call: TRBJ1-2; d_call: TRBD1; cdr3_aa: CASSYSGTGMYGYTF; cdr3_nt: TGTGCCAGCAGTTACTCCGGGACAGGGATGTATGGCTACACCTTC
clone_size: NA; v_call: TRBV4-1; j_call: TRBJ1-6; d_call: TRBD1; cdr3_aa: CASSRTGANSPLHF; cdr3_nt: TGCGCCAGCTCCCGGACAGGGGCGAATTCACCCCTCCACTTT
clone_size: once; v_call: TRBV5-6; j_call: TRBJ2-7; d_call: NA; cdr3_aa: CASSYDRFREQYF; cdr3_nt: TGTGCCAGCAGCTACGACAGGTTCAGGGAGCAGTACTTC
clone_size: NA; v_call: TRBV27; j_call: TRBJ2-3; d_call: TRBD2; cdr3_aa: CASSLGTSGRRGTDTQYF; cdr3_nt: TGTGCCAGCAGTTTAGGGACTAGCGGGAGGAGAGGTACAGATACGCAGTATTTT
clone_size: NA; v_call: TRBV2; j_call: TRBJ2-1; d_call: TRBD2; cdr3_aa: CASRGGDNGNEQFF; cdr3_nt: TGTGCCAGCAGGGGGGGGGATAATGGTAATGAGCAGTTCTTC
clone_size: NA; v_call: TRBV6-5; j_call: TRBJ1-2; d_call: TRBD1; cdr3_aa: CASSYGWGTGNGYTF; cdr3_nt: TGTGCCAGCAGTTACGGGTGGGGGACAGGGAATGGCTACACCTTC
clone_size: NA; v_call: TRBV7-2; j_call: TRBJ1-5; d_call: NA; cdr3_aa: CASSLGRPGLGEPQHF; cdr3_nt: TGTGCCAGCAGCTTAGGCAGGCCAGGGTTGGGTGAGCCCCAGCATTTT
clone_size: NA; v_call: TRBV9; j_call: TRBJ1-4; d_call: TRBD1; cdr3_aa: CASSGDPGGSNEKLFF; cdr3_nt: TGTGCCAGCAGCGGAGACCCAGGGGGTAGTAATGAAAAACTGTTTTTT
clone_size: once; v_call: TRBV5-1; j_call: TRBJ2-3; d_call: TRBD2; cdr3_aa: CASSASGGANTQYF; cdr3_nt: TGCGCCAGCAGCGCTAGCGGGGGGGCGAATACGCAGTATTTT
clone_size: NA; v_call: TRBV9; j_call: TRBJ2-1; d_call: TRBD2; cdr3_aa: CASSVGTSGEYNEQFF; cdr3_nt: TGTGCCAGCAGCGTCGGGACTAGCGGAGAGTACAATGAGCAGTTCTTC
clone_size: NA; v_call: TRBV11-3; j_call: TRBJ1-6; d_call: NA; cdr3_aa: CASSLGAPLHF; cdr3_nt: TGTGCCAGCAGCTTAGGAGCACCCCTCCACTTT
clone_size: NA; v_call: TRBV2; j_call: TRBJ1-5; d_call: TRBD1; cdr3_aa: CASKRQGAGQPQHF; cdr3_nt: TGTGCCAGCAAACGACAGGGGGCAGGTCAGCCCCAGCATTTT